The sequence of this TCR beta chain was determined in a study of T cells in Graves' hyperthyroidism and ophthalmopathy. In the study overall: Peripheral blood was taken when the disease was first diagnosed, before any treatment began.

Study outcomes and limitations: Clonotypes that were expanded in thyroid above 0.001 mostly appeared in blood too.

This clonotype was seen ten or more times. Antigen unknown. This CDR3 contains 14 residues. Germline CDR1 SGHVT, CDR2 SQSDAQ. With V trimmed by 2 bases and J by 2 bases, 2 bases remained unmatched. Using approximately 10 ml of fresh peripheral blood, PBMCs were prepared. The TCR beta CDR3 regions underwent amplification using RNA transcripts as the source. Initially, a first-round RT-PCR of the TCR CDR3 employed the HTBI primer set. TCRdb fed the multiplex PCR reads into MiXCR, producing one record per CDR3 protein. The table records a few hundred thousand distinct CDR3 sequences, 20% to 25% of them present only once.

The sample was blood. The receptor comes from a man between 18 and 35 years old with Graves' hyperthyroidism. This rearrangement joins TRBV7-4 to TRBJ2-7; 8 nucleotides agree with TRBD1. In DNA form, the CDR3 reads TGTGCCAGCAGCTTACGGGACAGGCCCTACGAGCAGTACTTC. It yields the protein CASSLRDRPYEQYF.